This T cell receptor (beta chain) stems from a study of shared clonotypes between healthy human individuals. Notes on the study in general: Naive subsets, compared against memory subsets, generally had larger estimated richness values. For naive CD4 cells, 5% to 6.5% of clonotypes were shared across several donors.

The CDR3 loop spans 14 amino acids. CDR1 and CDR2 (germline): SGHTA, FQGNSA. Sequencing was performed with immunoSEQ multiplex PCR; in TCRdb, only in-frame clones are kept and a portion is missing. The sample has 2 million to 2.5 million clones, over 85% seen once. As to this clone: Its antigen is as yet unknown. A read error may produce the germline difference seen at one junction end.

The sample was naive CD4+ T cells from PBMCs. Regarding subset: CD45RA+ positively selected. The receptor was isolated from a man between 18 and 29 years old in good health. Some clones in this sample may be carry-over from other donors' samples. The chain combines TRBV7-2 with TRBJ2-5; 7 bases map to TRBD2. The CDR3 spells CASSLAAAKETQYF. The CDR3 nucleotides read TGTGCCAGCAGCCTAGCGGCGGCGAAAGAGACCCAGTACTTC.